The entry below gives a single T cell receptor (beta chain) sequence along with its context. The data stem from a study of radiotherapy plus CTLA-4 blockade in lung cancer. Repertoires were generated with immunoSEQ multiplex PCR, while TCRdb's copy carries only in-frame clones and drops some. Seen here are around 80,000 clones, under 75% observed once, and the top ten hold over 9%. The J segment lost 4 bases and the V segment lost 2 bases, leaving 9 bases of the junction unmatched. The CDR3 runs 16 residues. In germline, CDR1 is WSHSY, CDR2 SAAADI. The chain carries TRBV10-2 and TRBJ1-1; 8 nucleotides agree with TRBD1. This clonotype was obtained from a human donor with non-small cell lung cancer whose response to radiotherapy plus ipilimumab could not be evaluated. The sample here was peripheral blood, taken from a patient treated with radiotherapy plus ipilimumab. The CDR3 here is CASSEGFGQGVTEAFF. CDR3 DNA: TGCGCCAGCAGTGAGGGTTTTGGACAGGGAGTCACTGAAGCTTTCTTT.